This T cell receptor beta chain emerged from a study of spatial heterogeneity in lung cancer. Study context: Every unique TCR and UMI combination, on average, appeared more than ten times in raw reads. Study-level findings and limits: Resection saw ubiquitous expanded tumor TCRs appear in blood more than follow-up did.

Time point described: blood at routine non-recurrence follow-up after resection. Whole RNA, isolated from tumor, nontumor lung or frozen PBMC, was sequenced without prior sorting. CDR1 and CDR2 from the germline V gene are DFQATT and SNEGSKA (reference sequence). Between the trimmed V and J ends, which lost 7 bases and 1 base, there was a span of 7 bases. The CDR3 is 11 amino acids. Individually, TCR cDNA molecules were each labelled with a unique molecular identifier. Using its own MiXCR run on the 5' RACE reads, TCRdb lists one record per CDR3 protein. This sample has more than 75,000 distinct CDR3 sequences; roughly 21% occur once, and the top ten carry 21%. Remarks on this clonotype: Antigen specificity is unknown.

This sequence was found in a male donor with early-stage non-small cell lung cancer. Source: PBMCs, taken at follow-up. The chain uses TRBV20-1 and TRBJ2-5; tentative D call: TRBD1 (5 bases). The CDR3 nucleotides read TGCAGTGGACAGACCCAAGAGACCCAGTACTTC. Encoded protein: CSGQTQETQYF.